A selection of T cell receptor beta chains follows, all from one sample in a study of Graves' ophthalmopathy and Graves' hyperthyroidism. TCRdb itself ran the multiplex PCR reads through MiXCR, one entry per CDR3 protein. The table lists about 740,000 distinct CDR3 sequences, around 40% of them singletons. Sequencing was carried out using peripheral blood. These receptors all stem from an adult man with Graves' ophthalmopathy. Both conserved end residues are part of each CDR3. A D gene is named only where the DNA matches it firmly. Clone size is shown for a subset of rows, as once, few, many or a class of expanded clone.

>NA|NA|TRBJ1-2|TRBV11-3
TGTGCCAACAGCACCACGCATCAACGGGGCTACACCTTC
CANSTTHQRGYTF
>NA|NA|TRBJ1-2|TRBV2
TGTGCCAGCAGTGAAGACGTCGGATACACCTTC
CASSEDVGYTF
>NA|few|TRBJ1-1|TRBV7-9
TGTGCCAGCAGCTTTTTGGCCGACACTGAAGCTTTCTTT
CASSFLADTEAFF
>NA|NA|TRBJ2-2|TRBV2
TGTGCCAGCAGTTTTAACGGGCAGGGGAACACCGGGGAGCTGTTTTTT
CASSFNGQGNTGELFF
>NA|NA|TRBJ2-1|TRBV7-3
TGTGCCAGCAGCTTAACGTCGGGGGAGCAGTTCTTC
CASSLTSGEQFF
>NA|few|TRBJ1-4|TRBV20-1
TGCAGTGCTAGACCCCTGGGTTTGGGGGCTGCAGAAAAACTGTTTTTT
CSARPLGLGAAEKLFF
>NA|few|TRBJ1-6|TRBV5-4
TGTGCCAGCAGCTTGGAGAGGGGGAATTCACCCCTCCACTTT
CASSLERGNSPLHF
>NA|many|TRBJ1-6|TRBV6-5
TGTGCCAGCAGTACGTCCATCGCCTCACCCCTCCACTTT
CASSTSIASPLHF
>NA|NA|TRBJ1-3|TRBV2
TGTGCCAGCAGTGACACAGGGATAGGAAACACCATATATTTT
CASSDTGIGNTIYF
>TRBD1|many|TRBJ2-7|TRBV10-3
TGTGCCAGCAGTTACGGGCAGGGGGCCTACGAGCAGTACTTC
CASSYGQGAYEQYF
>NA|many|TRBJ1-1|TRBV29-1
TGCAGCGTGGGGAACACTGAAGCTTTCTTT
CSVGNTEAFF
>TRBD1|many|TRBJ2-5|TRBV7-2
TGTGCCAGCAGCACAGGGGGTTTTATGGCAGAGACCCAGTACTTC
CASSTGGFMAETQYF
>NA|NA|TRBJ2-7|TRBV10-2
TGCGCCGCCAAAAGCTCCTACGAGCAGTACTTC
CAAKSSYEQYF
>NA|few|TRBJ2-7|TRBV14
TGTGCCAGCAGCCTATCCCCGGGACACCATTCCTACGAGCAGTACTTC
CASSLSPGHHSYEQYF
>NA|many|TRBJ1-2|TRBV9
TGTGCCAGCAGCGTAGACCGGGGTAACTATGGCTACACCTTC
CASSVDRGNYGYTF
>NA|many|TRBJ1-1|TRBV25-1
TGTGCCAGCAGTGAAGGAGGGCCCAACACTGAAGCTTTCTTT
CASSEGGPNTEAFF
>NA|once|TRBJ2-3|TRBV25-1
TGTGCCAGCAGCGGATTTACAGATACGCAGTATTTT
CASSGFTDTQYF
>NA|many|TRBJ1-2|TRBV9
TGTGCCAGCAGCTCCGGGACCGCGTCCTATGGCTACACCTTC
CASSSGTASYGYTF
>NA|NA|TRBJ1-1|TRBV20-1
TGCAGTGCCCCAGGGCAGGGCGGGGGCACTGAAGCTTTCTTT
CSAPGQGGGTEAFF
>NA|few|TRBJ2-5|TRBV20-1
TGCAGTGCTAAGATACCTTTCCAAGAGACCCAGTACTTC
CSAKIPFQETQYF
>TRBD1|NA|TRBJ2-7|TRBV29-1
TGCAGCTTAGGGACAGGGTTTGGCGAGCAGTACTTC
CSLGTGFGEQYF
>TRBD1|once|TRBJ1-2|TRBV10-3
TGTGCCATCAGTGGGACAGGCACCTATGGCTACACCTTC
CAISGTGTYGYTF
>NA|few|TRBJ2-2|TRBV19
TGTGCCAGTAGTGGGCTAGTCGACACCGGGGAGCTGTTTTTT
CASSGLVDTGELFF
>NA|many|TRBJ2-7|TRBV7-2
TGTGCCAGCAGCTTAGATCTGATACGTCAAACGAACGAGCAGTACTTC
CASSLDLIRQTNEQYF
>NA|NA|TRBJ2-7|TRBV5-8
TGTGCCAGCAGCTTGGGTTGGGCAGAGACCTACGAGCAGTACTTC
CASSLGWAETYEQYF
>NA|many|TRBJ1-5|TRBV2
TGTGCCAGCAGTGATAAGGGGATTAAGGATCAGCCCCAGCATTTT
CASSDKGIKDQPQHF
>TRBD1|few|TRBJ2-7|TRBV6-2/TRBV6-3
TGTGCCAGCAGTTACCTAGGGACAGGGGACGAGCAGTACTTC
CASSYLGTGDEQYF
>TRBD1|many|TRBJ1-1|TRBV7-3
TGTGCCAGCAGCTCGACAGGGGGCACATCTGAAGCTTTCTTT
CASSSTGGTSEAFF
>NA|few|TRBJ2-7|TRBV28
TGTGCCACCCTCGCGAGGAACGAGCAGTACTTC
CATLARNEQYF
>TRBD2|few|TRBJ2-7|TRBV7-9
TGTGCCAGCAGCTTCGAAACTAGCGGGAGCTACGAGCAGTACTTC
CASSFETSGSYEQYF
>NA|many|TRBJ1-1|TRBV7-9
TGTGCCAGCAGCTTATTGAGCGCTGAAGCTTTCTTT
CASSLLSAEAFF
>NA|few|TRBJ1-2|TRBV10-3
TGTGCCAGCACCGGGGGTGCTAACTATGGCTACACCTTC
CASTGGANYGYTF
>TRBD2|NA|TRBJ2-5|TRBV5-6
TGTGCCAGCTCACCACCGACTAGCGGAGCATTGGAGACCCAGTACTTC
CASSPPTSGALETQYF
>TRBD1|NA|TRBJ1-1|TRBV19
TGTGCCAGTAGAACACAGGGGGCCCTTGAAGCTTTCTTT
CASRTQGALEAFF
>NA|few|TRBJ2-7|TRBV7-2
TGTGCCAGCAGCATCGGAGACAGGTTATCCTACGAGCAGTACTTC
CASSIGDRLSYEQYF
>TRBD1|NA|TRBJ1-6|TRBV5-6
TGTGCCAGCAGCTTGGTGGGACAGAATAATTCACCCCTCCACTTT
CASSLVGQNNSPLHF
>NA|NA|TRBJ1-2|TRBV19
TGTGCCAGTAGTACCCACTTGTGGGGAGAGGAAGGCTACACCTTC
CASSTHLWGEEGYTF
>NA|NA|TRBJ2-1|TRBV12-3/TRBV12-4
TGTGCCAGCAGTCCCCTCGGGAGTAATGAGCAGTTCTTC
CASSPLGSNEQFF
>TRBD1|many|TRBJ1-5|TRBV2
TGTGCCAGCAGTGAACTGGGACAGAGTTTGGCCCAGCATTTT
CASSELGQSLAQHF
>NA|NA|TRBJ2-6|TRBV11-2
TGTGCCAGCTGCCCCTCAGGGCCTGGGGCCAACGTCCTGACTTTC
CASCPSGPGANVLTF
>NA|NA|TRBJ1-1|TRBV7-9
TGTGCCAGCAGCCAAGGGTCCAGGGGTCTCCCTGAAGCTTTCTTT
CASSQGSRGLPEAFF
>TRBD1|few|TRBJ2-7|TRBV20-1
TGCAGTGCTGGACAGGGGGTAAACGAGCAGTACTTC
CSAGQGVNEQYF
>TRBD1|few|TRBJ1-2|TRBV9
TGTGCCAGCAGCGTATTGGGACAGCCCCGAGCTAACTATGGCTACACCTTC
CASSVLGQPRANYGYTF
>NA|many|TRBJ1-5|TRBV7-6
TGTGCCAGCAGCTTAGGCCAGGGGAGGAATCAGCCCCAGCATTTT
CASSLGQGRNQPQHF
>NA|many|TRBJ1-1|TRBV25-1
TGTGCCAGCACTGGGCAGATGAACACTGAAGCTTTCTTT
CASTGQMNTEAFF
>NA|many|TRBJ1-2|TRBV7-2
TGTGCCAGCAGCTTAGGTCAGGGACATGGCTACACCTTC
CASSLGQGHGYTF
>TRBD1|once|TRBJ2-3|TRBV20-1
TGCAGTGCACTCCCGACAGGGAAAGTAGCAGATACGCAGTATTTT
CSALPTGKVADTQYF
>NA|NA|TRBJ2-7|TRBV2
TGTGCCAGCAGAACACGAGGGACGCCCCGGGGTGACGAGCAGTACTTC
CASRTRGTPRGDEQYF
>NA|NA|TRBJ2-7|TRBV6-6
TGTGCCAGCAGTTACTCGCGGCGGGGTGAGCAGTACTTC
CASSYSRRGEQYF
>TRBD1|few|TRBJ2-5|TRBV14
TGTGCCAGCAGCCAAGCTACCATGACAGGGGCGGAGACCCAGTACTTC
CASSQATMTGAETQYF